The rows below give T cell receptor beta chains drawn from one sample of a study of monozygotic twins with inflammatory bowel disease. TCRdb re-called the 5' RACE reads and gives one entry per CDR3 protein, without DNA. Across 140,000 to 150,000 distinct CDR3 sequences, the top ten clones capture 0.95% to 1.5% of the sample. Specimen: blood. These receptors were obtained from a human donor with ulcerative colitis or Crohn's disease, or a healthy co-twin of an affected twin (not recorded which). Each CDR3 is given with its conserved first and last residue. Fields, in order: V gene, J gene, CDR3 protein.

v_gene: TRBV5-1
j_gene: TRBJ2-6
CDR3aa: CASSLDFHSGANVLTF

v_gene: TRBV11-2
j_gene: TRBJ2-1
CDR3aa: CASSRDRGSNEQFF

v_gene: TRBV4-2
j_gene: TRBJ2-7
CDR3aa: CASSQEMTGEAYEQYF

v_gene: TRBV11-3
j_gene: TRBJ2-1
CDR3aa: CASSTSRTNEQFF

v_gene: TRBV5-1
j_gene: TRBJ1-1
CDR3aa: CASSSQGWGAEAFF

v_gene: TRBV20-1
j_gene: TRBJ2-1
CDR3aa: CSASGTDPVLALDRSYNEQFF

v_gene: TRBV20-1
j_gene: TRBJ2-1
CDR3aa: CSAIYSGSSYNEQFF

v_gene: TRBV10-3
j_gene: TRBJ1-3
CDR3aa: CASRDRGYTIYF

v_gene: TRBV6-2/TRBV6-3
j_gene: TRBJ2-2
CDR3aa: CASLLAGANTGELFF

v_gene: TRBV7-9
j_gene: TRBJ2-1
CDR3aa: CASSFDRGSYNEQFF

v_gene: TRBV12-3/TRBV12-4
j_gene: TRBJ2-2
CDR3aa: CASSFGTGWYTGELFF

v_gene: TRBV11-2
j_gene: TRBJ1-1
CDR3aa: CASSLGVGAFF

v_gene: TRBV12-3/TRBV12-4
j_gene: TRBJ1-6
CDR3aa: CASSSGTGGSPLHF

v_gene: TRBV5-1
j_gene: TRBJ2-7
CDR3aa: CASSPDRGGEQYF

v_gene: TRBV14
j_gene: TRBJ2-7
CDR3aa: CASSRPQGTDEQYF

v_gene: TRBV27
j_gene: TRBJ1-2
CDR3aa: CASSLTGLQSYTF

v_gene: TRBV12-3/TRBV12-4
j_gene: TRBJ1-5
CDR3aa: CASREGQGHYQPQHF

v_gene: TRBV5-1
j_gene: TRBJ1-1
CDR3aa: CASSLYGTGTEAFF